These 32 T cell receptor beta chains share one sample of origin, sequenced in a study of spatial heterogeneity in lung cancer. TCRdb re-called the 5' RACE reads through MiXCR, storing one row per CDR3 protein. The table lists 22,000 or so distinct CDR3 sequences, roughly 4.5% of them singletons, with over 30% in the top ten. Time point: sample taken at primary tumor resection. The input material, whole RNA from tumor, nontumor lung or frozen PBMC, was sequenced unsorted. This specimen consisted of PBMCs, obtained at surgery. These receptors came from a male donor with early-stage non-small cell lung cancer.

This clonotype was seen repeatedly, ten times or more. V and J are TRBV14 and TRBJ1-1; 9 positions agree with TRBD1. Germline CDR1 and CDR2: SGHDN and FVKESK. There are 13 residues in the CDR3. After removal of 7 bases from V and 3 bases from J, the junction contained 3 bases not matched to a gene. The CDR3 loop reads CASKGQGHTEAFF. As DNA, the CDR3 is TGTGCCAGCAAAGGACAGGGGCACACTGAAGCTTTCTTT. The full variable domain, with the rest looked up from reference TRBV14 and TRBJ1-1, is EAGVTQFPSHSVIEKGQTVTLRCDPISGHDNLYWYRRVMGKEIKFLLHFVKESKQDESGMPNNRFLAERTGGTYSTLKVQPAELEDSGVYFCASKGQGHTEAFFGQGTRLTVV.

The sample holds many counts of this clonotype. The chain joins TRBV27 to TRBJ2-3; TRBD1 agrees at 8 bases. The germline gives CDR1 MNHEY, CDR2 SMNVEV (reference sequence). This CDR3 has 15 residues. Trimming at V came to 3 bases and at J to 8 bases, leaving 10 bases not matched to a gene. CDR3 sequence (DNA): TGTGCCAGCAGTTTTGGACAGGGAAAATTCCGTACGCAGTATTTT. The encoded protein is CASSFGQGKFRTQYF.

This clonotype has at least ten counts. In DNA, the CDR3 is TGTGCCAGCAGTCTAAATAGGGGGCGCGGCTACACCTTC. The encoded protein is CASSLNRGRGYTF. The chain is built from TRBV12-3 or TRBV12-4 and TRBJ1-2; 7 bases fit TRBD1. The CDR3 is 13 amino acids. V was pared by 5 bases and J by 8 bases, with 8 bases of the junction left unmatched.

J is TRBJ2-1 and V is TRBV7-6; 9 bases are shared with TRBD2. The germline V gene has CDR1 SGHVS and CDR2 FNYEAQ. CDR3 length equals 15 residues. V lost 1 base, J lost 4 bases, and 2 bases stayed unmatched. Here the CDR3 DNA reads TGTGCCAGCAGCTTAGGGACTAGCGATTACAATGAGCAGTTCTTC. Its protein product is CASSLGTSDYNEQFF.

This clonotype was recorded many times. V and J are TRBV20-1 and TRBJ2-3; 10 bases line up with TRBD1. The CDR3 runs to 15 residues. V lost 3 bases and J lost 1; bases outside the gene matches: 4. Germline values: CDR1 DFQATT, CDR2 SNEGSKA (reference sequence). The CDR3 DNA reads TGCAGTGCTAGGGGACAGGGGATAGGCACAGATACGCAGTATTTT. This sequence encodes CSARGQGIGTDTQYF.

This clonotype occurred many times. This chain uses TRBV5-6 with TRBJ2-7, with D maybe TRBD1 (6 bases). V lost 4 bases to trimming and J lost 3 bases, with 23 bases between them. Germline loops: CDR1 SGHDT, CDR2 YYEEEE. The CDR3 spans 17 residues. CDR3 nucleotides: TGTGCCAGCAGCCTATCCGCCATGGGGGCAAGGGTCTACGAGCAGTACTTC. Translating gives CASSLSAMGARVYEQYF.

This clonotype was observed many times. CDR3 residues: CATSDPSAKPNEQFF. DNA for the CDR3: TGTGCCACCAGTGATCCCTCGGCCAAGCCCAATGAGCAGTTCTTC. The chain has TRBV24-1 and TRBJ2-1; D unresolved. The CDR3 loop spans 15 amino acids. Germline CDR1 and CDR2: KGHDR and SFDVKD. V lost 3 bases and J lost 6, with 14 bases in between.

This clonotype was detected ten times or more. The chain is built from TRBV7-9 and TRBJ2-7; possible D gene TRBD1, 6 bases. In germline, CDR1 is SEHNR, CDR2 FQNEAQ (reference sequence). This CDR3 spans 14 amino acids. The ends were cut back, 4 bases at V and 0 bases at J, with 10 bases in the middle. The chain's CDR3 is CASSSDRSSYEQYF. The CDR3 DNA reads as TGTGCCAGCAGCTCCGACAGGAGCTCCTACGAGCAGTACTTC.

This clonotype was seen many times. V gene TRBV2 combines with J gene TRBJ2-2; D unclear. The CDR3 contains 12 residues. CDR1 is SNHLY and CDR2 is FYNNEI in the germline V gene. The V end lost 4 bases, the J end lost 6 bases, and 6 bases lay between the germline ends. The CDR3 DNA reads TGTGCCAGCAGTGGAGATCCCGGGGAGCTGTTTTTT. Translation gives CASSGDPGELFF.

This clonotype appeared many times. The rearrangement joins TRBV2 to TRBJ2-7, with D perhaps TRBD1 (5 bases). The CDR3 runs to 11 residues. Looked up from germline, CDR1 is SNHLY and CDR2 is FYNNEI. Trimming left V 8 bases short and J 6 bases short, with 11 bases between. The DNA for the CDR3 is TGTGCCAGCTCCAGGGTTGGCGAGCAGTACTTC. Translation gives CASSRVGEQYF.

V usage is TRBV9 and J usage is TRBJ1-1; tentative D call: TRBD1 (6 bases). The CDR3 spans 14 residues. Trimming took off 6 bases at V and 1 base at J, with 13 bases between the two ends. Per germline, CDR1 SGDLS and CDR2 YYNGEE. As DNA, the CDR3 is TGTGCCAGCAATTTTGCAGGGGCGAACACTGAAGCTTTCTTT. Translating gives CASNFAGANTEAFF.

This clonotype was counted ten times or more. The J gene is TRBJ1-3, the V gene TRBV20-1; the D gene is possibly TRBD1 (5 bases). The CDR3 consists of 15 residues. CDR1 DFQATT and CDR2 SNEGSKA come from the germline V gene (reference sequence). V lost 5 bases to trimming and J lost 3 bases, with 17 bases between them. The CDR3 spells CSASWGGAVGNTIYF. CDR3 bases: TGCAGTGCTTCGTGGGGAGGGGCCGTTGGAAACACCATATATTTT.

This clonotype was picked up many times. In nucleotides, the CDR3 is TGTGCCAGCAGCGACTCTGGACAGCTAAGCTACGAGCAGTACTTC. This sequence encodes CASSDSGQLSYEQYF. The genes are TRBV7-2 and TRBJ2-7; maybe TRBD1 (6 bases). Trimming took 5 bases from V and 3 from J, leaving 17 bases between them. CDR1 is SGHTA, CDR2 FQGNSA, per germline. The CDR3 loop spans 15 amino acids.

This clonotype showed up many times. The V and J genes are TRBV5-1 and TRBJ2-2; D is unresolved. V lost 1 base and J 10 bases, leaving 26 bases between the germline ends. Germline CDR1 is SGHRS and CDR2 is YFSETQ. The CDR3 has 18 residues. The CDR3 is CASSLQSRVSNLWPELFF. The CDR3 bases are TGCGCCAGCAGCTTGCAAAGTAGGGTATCCAACTTGTGGCCGGAGCTGTTTTTT.

This clonotype has ten or more counts. The DNA for the CDR3 is TGTGCCATCGGGTGGGCAAATCAAGAGACCCAGTACTTC. It specifies CAIGWANQETQYF. This sequence joins TRBV10-3 and TRBJ2-5; no firm D call. The CDR3 extends over 13 amino acids. Germline lookup yields CDR1 ENHRY and CDR2 SYGVKD. V lost 8 bases, J lost 2 bases, and 12 bases lay in between.

This clonotype has just a few counts. CDR3 sequence reads: CASRLAATGELFF. CDR3 coding DNA: TGTGCCAGCAGACTAGCGGCCACCGGGGAGCTGTTTTTT. The V and J genes are TRBV7-9 and TRBJ2-2, with 8 nucleotides matching TRBD2. Per germline, CDR1 SEHNR and CDR2 FQNEAQ (reference sequence). The CDR3 spans 13 residues. The V segment lost 6 bases and the J segment 4 bases; nucleotides outside the gene matches: 1.

This CDR3 is CASMGEMLSTDTQYF. The CDR3 DNA reads TGTGCCAGCATGGGCGAAATGCTTAGCACAGATACGCAGTATTTT. The chain couples TRBV2 to TRBJ2-3; D unresolved. CDR1 is SNHLY and CDR2 is FYNNEI in the germline V gene. Trimming took off 7 bases at V and 0 bases at J, with 14 bases between the two ends. CDR3 size: 15 residues.

Many counts were recorded for this clonotype. The chain joins TRBV18 to TRBJ2-7; D gene uncertain. The CDR3 contains 13 residues. The V and J ends lost 3 bases and 6 bases respectively, with 12 bases between them. Germline CDR1 is KGHSH and CDR2 is LQKENI. CDR3 DNA: TGTGCCAGCTCACCCATAATTGCGAGCGAGCAGTACTTC. Its translation: CASSPIIASEQYF.

This clonotype was seen repeatedly, ten times or more. The gene calls are TRBV5-1 and TRBJ2-5; D unclear. In germline, CDR1 is SGHRS, CDR2 YFSETQ. Trimming pared 0 bases from V and 5 bases from J, leaving 11 bases between. The CDR3 is 14 amino acids. This CDR3 reads CASSLANPAETQYF. As DNA, the CDR3 is TGCGCCAGCAGCTTGGCCAACCCCGCGGAGACCCAGTACTTC.

The table lists this clonotype with many counts. The chain combines TRBV29-1 with TRBJ1-5, with 9 bases identical to TRBD1. Germline V gives CDR1 SQVTM, CDR2 ANQGSEA. CDR3 size: 16 residues. After removal of 5 bases from V and 0 bases from J, the junction contained 8 bases not matched to a gene. CDR3 protein: CSVRYRGPHSNQPQHF. CDR3 DNA sequence: TGCAGCGTTAGATACAGGGGGCCTCATAGCAATCAGCCCCAGCATTTT.

This clonotype appeared a few times. V usage is TRBV28 and J usage is TRBJ2-1; D gene ambiguous. This CDR3 is built from 15 residues. Germline CDR1 is MDHEN and CDR2 is SYDVKM. The V end was cut by 6 bases, the J end by 0 bases, with 12 bases between. The CDR3 loop is CASSLDNGSYNEQFF. In nucleotides, the CDR3 is TGTGCCAGCAGCCTAGACAATGGCTCCTACAATGAGCAGTTCTTC. Combining the CDR3 with reference TRBV28 and TRBJ2-1 gives the whole variable domain DVKVTQSSRYLVKRTGEKVFLECVQDMDHENMFWYRQDPGLGLRLIYFSYDVKMKEKGDIPEGYSVSREKKERFSLILESASTNQTSMYLCASSLDNGSYNEQFFGPGTRLTVL.

Comment on this clonotype: This could be a read error, since a much larger clone is one nucleotide away. As the CDR3 is not closed by the conserved phenylalanine or tryptophan, this likely results from a read error. The gene calls are TRBV9 and TRBJ2-6; 7 bases are a match to TRBD2. The J segment lost 0 bases and the V segment lost 2 bases, leaving 8 bases of the junction unmatched. There are 18 residues in the CDR3. Germline values: CDR1 SGDLS, CDR2 YYNGEE. In DNA form, the CDR3 reads TGTGCCAGCAGCGTTCTCAGCGGGATTAGCTCTGGGGCCAACGTCCTGACTTTG. It codes for CASSVLSGISSGANVLTL.

This clonotype was picked up many times. The J gene is TRBJ2-4, the V gene TRBV27; 8 bases fit TRBD1. Germline CDR1 MNHEY, CDR2 SMNVEV (reference sequence). The CDR3 is made up of 16 amino acids. Trimming removed 8 bases from V and 3 bases from J; junction bases left unmatched: 12. The chain's CDR3 is CASPRPDRDGKNIQYF. The CDR3, as DNA: TGTGCCAGCCCTCGGCCGGACAGGGACGGCAAAAACATTCAGTACTTC.

This clonotype was seen at least ten times. This rearrangement joins TRBV12-3 or TRBV12-4 to TRBJ2-2; D is possibly TRBD1 (6 bases). Trimming shortened V by 11 bases and J by 2 bases, and 15 bases separated the two germline ends. The CDR3 length is 14 residues. The DNA of the CDR3 is TGTGCCGGGGCTGCAGGGGATAACACCGGGGAGCTGTTTTTT. This encodes CAGAAGDNTGELFF.

The CDR3 sequence is CSARVQGVSYEQYF. As DNA, the CDR3 is TGCAGTGCTAGAGTACAGGGAGTATCCTACGAGCAGTACTTC. The chain carries TRBV20-1 and TRBJ2-7; the D gene is possibly TRBD1 (6 bases). The CDR3 covers 14 residues. With 1 base removed from V and 1 base from J, the gap between germline ends came to 11 bases. Germline V lookup: CDR1 DFQATT, CDR2 SNEGSKA (reference sequence).

This clonotype was observed many times. This chain connects TRBV6-4 to TRBJ2-1, with D possibly TRBD1 on 6 matching bases. The CDR3 has 13 amino acids. With 4 bases removed from V and 5 bases from J, the gap between germline ends came to 9 bases. CDR1 is MRHNA, CDR2 SNTAGT, per germline. The CDR3 DNA follows: TGTGCCAGCAGTGCCAACAGGGACAATGAGCAGTTCTTC. This translates into CASSANRDNEQFF.

Ten or more counts support this clonotype. DNA for the CDR3: TGTGCCAGCAGCCCTTTTGGAAACACCATATATTTT. Amino acid sequence: CASSPFGNTIYF. The genes are TRBV7-2 and TRBJ1-3; the D is unclear. The germline V and J ends were trimmed by 5 bases and 3 bases, with 5 bases remaining between them. The CDR3 runs 12 residues. Germline V lookup: CDR1 SGHTA, CDR2 FQGNSA.

This clonotype was found many times. The rearrangement links TRBV5-1 to TRBJ1-1; D call uncertain. With 0 bases removed from V and 3 bases from J, the gap between germline ends came to 9 bases. This CDR3 has 14 amino acids. Germline V CDR1 and CDR2: SGHRS, YFSETQ. As DNA, the CDR3 is TGCGCCAGCAGCTTGGTGTTGTATGACACTGAAGCTTTCTTT. This encodes CASSLVLYDTEAFF.

The chain links TRBV2 to TRBJ2-1; D is possibly TRBD2 (5 bases). The germline V gene has CDR1 SNHLY and CDR2 FYNNEI. The CDR3 length is 14 residues. Trimming shortened V by 5 bases and J by 7 bases, and 15 bases separated the two germline ends. This CDR3 is CASSPFGLRNEQFF. CDR3 nucleotide sequence: TGTGCCAGCAGTCCTTTCGGACTGAGAAATGAGCAGTTCTTC.

In this sample, this clonotype turned up many times. This chain's CDR3 is CASSQDEKASPPDTQYF. In DNA, the CDR3 is TGTGCCAGCAGCCAAGATGAAAAGGCTAGCCCCCCAGATACGCAGTATTTT. The rearrangement joins TRBV3-2 to TRBJ2-3; TRBD2, the table's D call, lacks a check against the DNA. TRBV3-2 is marked as a pseudogene. This CDR3 region has 17 residues.

This chain uses TRBV2 with TRBJ2-3; tentatively, D is TRBD2 (7 bases). The CDR3 has 16 amino acids. Trimming cost V 6 bases and J 2 bases, with 18 bases left between them. Germline V gene data show CDR1 as SNHLY and CDR2 as FYNNEI. The CDR3 DNA follows: TGTGCCAGCAGCCCGGTAGGGGGACTAATCACAGATACGCAGTATTTT. Protein product: CASSPVGGLITDTQYF.

This clonotype was picked up many times. The chain couples TRBV4-3 to TRBJ2-7; D perhaps matches TRBD2 (6 bases). CDR1 and CDR2 from the germline V gene are LGHNA and YSLEER. V shed 0 bases and J shed 7 bases, with 13 bases lying between them. CDR3 length: 14 amino acids. CDR3 protein: CASSQERGRGEQYF. In DNA, the CDR3 is TGCGCCAGCAGCCAAGAACGGGGGAGAGGGGAGCAGTACTTC.